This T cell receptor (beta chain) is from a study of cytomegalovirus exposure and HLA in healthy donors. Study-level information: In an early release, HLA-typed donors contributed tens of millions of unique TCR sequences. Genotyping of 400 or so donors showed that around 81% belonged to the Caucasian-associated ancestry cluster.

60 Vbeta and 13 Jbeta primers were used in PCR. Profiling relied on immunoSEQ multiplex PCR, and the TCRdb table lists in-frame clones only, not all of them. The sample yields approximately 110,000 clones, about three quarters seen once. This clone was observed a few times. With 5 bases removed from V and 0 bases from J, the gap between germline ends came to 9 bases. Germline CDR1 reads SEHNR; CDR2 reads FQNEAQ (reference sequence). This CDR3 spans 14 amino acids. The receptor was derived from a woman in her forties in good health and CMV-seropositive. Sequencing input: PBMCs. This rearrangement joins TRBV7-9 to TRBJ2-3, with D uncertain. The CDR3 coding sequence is TGTGCCAGCAGCCCCTTAACTAGCACAGATACGCAGTATTTT. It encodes CASSPLTSTDTQYF.